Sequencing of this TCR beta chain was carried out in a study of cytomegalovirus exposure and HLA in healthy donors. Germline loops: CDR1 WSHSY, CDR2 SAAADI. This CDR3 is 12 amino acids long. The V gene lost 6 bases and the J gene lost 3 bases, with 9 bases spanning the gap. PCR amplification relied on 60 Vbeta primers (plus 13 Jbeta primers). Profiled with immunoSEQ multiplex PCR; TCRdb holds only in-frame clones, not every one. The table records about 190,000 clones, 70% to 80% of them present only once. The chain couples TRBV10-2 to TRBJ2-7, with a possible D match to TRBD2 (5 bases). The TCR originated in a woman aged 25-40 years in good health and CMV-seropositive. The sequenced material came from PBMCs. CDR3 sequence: CASSPRGYEQYF. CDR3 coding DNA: TGCGCCAGCAGCCCCCGGGGCTACGAGCAGTACTTC.